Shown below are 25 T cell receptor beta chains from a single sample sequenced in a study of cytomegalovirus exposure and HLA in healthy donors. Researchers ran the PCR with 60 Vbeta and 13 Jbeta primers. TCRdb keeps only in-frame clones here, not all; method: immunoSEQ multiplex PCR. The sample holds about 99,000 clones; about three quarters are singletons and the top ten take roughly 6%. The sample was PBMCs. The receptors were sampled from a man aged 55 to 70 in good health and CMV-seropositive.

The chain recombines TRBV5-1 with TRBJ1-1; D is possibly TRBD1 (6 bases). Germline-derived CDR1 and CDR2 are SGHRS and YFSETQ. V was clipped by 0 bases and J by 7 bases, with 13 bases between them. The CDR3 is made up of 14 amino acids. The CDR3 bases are TGCGCCAGCAGCTTGGGGGGGCCTGGGGATGAAGCTTTCTTT. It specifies CASSLGGPGDEAFF.

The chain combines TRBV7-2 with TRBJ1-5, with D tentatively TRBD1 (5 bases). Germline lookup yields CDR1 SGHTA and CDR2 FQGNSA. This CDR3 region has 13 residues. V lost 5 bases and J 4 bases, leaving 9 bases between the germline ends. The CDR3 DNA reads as TGTGCCAGCAGCCCCGACAGAAATCAGCCCCAGCATTTT. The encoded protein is CASSPDRNQPQHF. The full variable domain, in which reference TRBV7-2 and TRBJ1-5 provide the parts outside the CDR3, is GAGVSQSPSNKVTEKGKDVELRCDPISGHTALYWYRQSLGQGLEFLIYFQGNSAPDKSGLPSDRFSAERTGGSVSTLTIQRTQQEDSAVYLCASSPDRNQPQHFGDGTRLSIL.

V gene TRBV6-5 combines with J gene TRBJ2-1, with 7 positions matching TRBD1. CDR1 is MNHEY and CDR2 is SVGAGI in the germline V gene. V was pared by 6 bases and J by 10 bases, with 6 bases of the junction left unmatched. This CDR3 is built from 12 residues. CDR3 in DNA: TGTGCCAGCAGCAACGACAGGGCCGAGCAGTTCTTC. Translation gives CASSNDRAEQFF.

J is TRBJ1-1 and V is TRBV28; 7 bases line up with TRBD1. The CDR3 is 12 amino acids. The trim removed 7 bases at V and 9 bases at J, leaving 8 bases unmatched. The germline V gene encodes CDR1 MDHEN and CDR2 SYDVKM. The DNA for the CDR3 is TGTGCCAGCACCCCGGAGGGGGCGCAAGCTTTCTTT. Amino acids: CASTPEGAQAFF.

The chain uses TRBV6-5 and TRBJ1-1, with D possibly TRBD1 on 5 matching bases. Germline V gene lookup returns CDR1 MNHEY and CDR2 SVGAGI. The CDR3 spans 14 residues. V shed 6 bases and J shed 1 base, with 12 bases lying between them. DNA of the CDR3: TGTGCCAGCAGATTGGACATGAGGAACACTGAAGCTTTCTTT. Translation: CASRLDMRNTEAFF.

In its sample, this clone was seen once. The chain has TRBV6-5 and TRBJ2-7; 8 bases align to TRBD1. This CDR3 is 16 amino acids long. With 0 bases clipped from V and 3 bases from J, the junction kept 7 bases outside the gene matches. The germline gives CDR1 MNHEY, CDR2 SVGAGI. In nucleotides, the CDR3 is TGTGCCAGCAGTTACTCAAAATCCGGGACAGGCTACGAGCAGTACTTC. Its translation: CASSYSKSGTGYEQYF.

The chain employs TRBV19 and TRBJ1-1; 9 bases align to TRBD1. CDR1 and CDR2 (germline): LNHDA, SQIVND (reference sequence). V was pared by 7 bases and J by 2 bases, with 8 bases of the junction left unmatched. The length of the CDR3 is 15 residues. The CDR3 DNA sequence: TGTGCCAGTACCTCCCGGGACAGGGTCAACACTGAAGCTTTCTTT. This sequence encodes CASTSRDRVNTEAFF.

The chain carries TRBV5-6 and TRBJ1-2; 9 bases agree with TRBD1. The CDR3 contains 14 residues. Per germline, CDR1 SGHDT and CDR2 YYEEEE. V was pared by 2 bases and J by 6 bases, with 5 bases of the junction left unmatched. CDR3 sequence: CASSFTGTGNGYTF. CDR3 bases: TGTGCCAGCAGCTTTACCGGGACAGGGAATGGCTACACCTTC.

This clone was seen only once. CDR3 nucleotide sequence: TGTGCCAGCAGCTTACGTACAGGGGTAACTAATGAAAAACTGTTTTTT. Translated, it gives CASSLRTGVTNEKLFF. V and J are TRBV5-4 and TRBJ1-4, with TRBD1 matching over 7 bases. The CDR3 runs 16 residues. V was pared by 2 bases and J by 1 base, with 5 bases of the junction left unmatched. From germline, CDR1 is SGHNT and CDR2 YYREEE (reference sequence).

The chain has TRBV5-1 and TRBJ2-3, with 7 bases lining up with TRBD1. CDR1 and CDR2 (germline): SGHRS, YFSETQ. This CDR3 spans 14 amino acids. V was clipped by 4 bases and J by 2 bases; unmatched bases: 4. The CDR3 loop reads CASSRDSPTDTQYF. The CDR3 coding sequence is TGCGCCAGCAGCCGGGACAGCCCCACAGATACGCAGTATTTT.

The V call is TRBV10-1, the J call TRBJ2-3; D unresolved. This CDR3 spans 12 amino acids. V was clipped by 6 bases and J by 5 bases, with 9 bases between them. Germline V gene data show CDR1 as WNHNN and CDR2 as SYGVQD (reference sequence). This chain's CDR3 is CASSQNEDTQYF. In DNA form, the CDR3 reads TGCGCCAGCAGCCAGAATGAAGATACGCAGTATTTT.

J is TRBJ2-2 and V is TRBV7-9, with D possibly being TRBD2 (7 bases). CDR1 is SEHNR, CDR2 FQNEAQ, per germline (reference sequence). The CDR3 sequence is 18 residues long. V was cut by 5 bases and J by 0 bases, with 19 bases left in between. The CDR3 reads CASSRNEQGLTNTGELFF. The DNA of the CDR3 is TGTGCCAGCAGCCGTAATGAACAGGGACTAACGAACACCGGGGAGCTGTTTTTT.

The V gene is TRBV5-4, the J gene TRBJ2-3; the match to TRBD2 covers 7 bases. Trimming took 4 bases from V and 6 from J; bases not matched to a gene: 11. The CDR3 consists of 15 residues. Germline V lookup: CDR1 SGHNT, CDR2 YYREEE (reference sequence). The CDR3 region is CASSARLALGDTQYF. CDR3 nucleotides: TGTGCCAGCAGCGCGAGACTAGCCTTAGGGGATACGCAGTATTTT. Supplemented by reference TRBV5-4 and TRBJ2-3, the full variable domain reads ETGVTQSPTHLIKTRGQQVTLRCSSQSGHNTVSWYQQALGQGPQFIFQYYREEENGRGNFPPRFSGLQFPNYSSELNVNALELDDSALYLCASSARLALGDTQYFGPGTRLTVL.

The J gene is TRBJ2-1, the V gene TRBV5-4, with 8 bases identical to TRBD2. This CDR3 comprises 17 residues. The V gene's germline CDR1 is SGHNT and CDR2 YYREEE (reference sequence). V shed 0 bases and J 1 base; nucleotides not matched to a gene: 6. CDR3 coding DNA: TGTGCCAGCAGCTTGGCGCGGGGGGCTCGTTCCTACAATGAGCAGTTCTTC. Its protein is CASSLARGARSYNEQFF.

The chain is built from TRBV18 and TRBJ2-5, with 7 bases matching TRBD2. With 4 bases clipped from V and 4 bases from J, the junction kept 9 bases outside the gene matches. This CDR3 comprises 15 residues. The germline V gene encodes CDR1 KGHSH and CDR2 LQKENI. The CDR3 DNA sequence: TGTGCCAGCTCACGGGGACTACCTCAGGGAGAGACCCAGTACTTC. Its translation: CASSRGLPQGETQYF.

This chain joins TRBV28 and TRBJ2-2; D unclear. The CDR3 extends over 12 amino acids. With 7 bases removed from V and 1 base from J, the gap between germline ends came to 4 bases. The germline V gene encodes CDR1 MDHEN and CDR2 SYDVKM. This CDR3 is CASTRNTGELFF. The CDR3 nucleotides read TGTGCCAGCACGAGGAACACCGGGGAGCTGTTTTTT.

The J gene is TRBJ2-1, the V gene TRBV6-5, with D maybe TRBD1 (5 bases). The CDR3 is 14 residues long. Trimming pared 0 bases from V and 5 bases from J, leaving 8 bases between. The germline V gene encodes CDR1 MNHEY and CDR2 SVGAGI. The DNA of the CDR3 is TGTGCCAGCAGTTACTCGGACACCAACAATGAGCAGTTCTTC. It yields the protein CASSYSDTNNEQFF.

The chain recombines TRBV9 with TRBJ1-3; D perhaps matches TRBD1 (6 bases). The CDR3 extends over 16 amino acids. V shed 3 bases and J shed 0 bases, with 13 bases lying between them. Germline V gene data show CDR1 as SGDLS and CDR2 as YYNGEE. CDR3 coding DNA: TGTGCCAGCAGCGCCACACAGGGTATCTCTGGAAACACCATATATTTT. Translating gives CASSATQGISGNTIYF.

CDR3 DNA: TGCGCCAGCAGCTCTTCGACTAGCGGGGGGAGAGAGACCCAGTACTTC. The encoded protein is CASSSSTSGGRETQYF. V and J are TRBV5-1 and TRBJ2-5; 13 nucleotides line up with TRBD2. The CDR3 has 16 amino acids. From germline, CDR1 is SGHRS and CDR2 YFSETQ. V trimming: 3 bases; J trimming: 4 bases; junction bases outside the gene matches: 6. The full variable domain, with the rest looked up from reference TRBV5-1 and TRBJ2-5, is KAGVTQTPRYLIKTRGQQVTLSCSPISGHRSVSWYQQTPGQGLQFLFEYFSETQRNKGNFPGRFSGRQFSNSRSEMNVSTLELGDSALYLCASSSSTSGGRETQYFGPGTRLLVL.

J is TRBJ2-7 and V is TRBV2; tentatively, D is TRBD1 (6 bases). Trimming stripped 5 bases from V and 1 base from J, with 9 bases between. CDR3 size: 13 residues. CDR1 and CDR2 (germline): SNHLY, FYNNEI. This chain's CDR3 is CASSRTVSYEQYF. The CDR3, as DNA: TGTGCCAGCAGTCGGACAGTATCCTACGAGCAGTACTTC.

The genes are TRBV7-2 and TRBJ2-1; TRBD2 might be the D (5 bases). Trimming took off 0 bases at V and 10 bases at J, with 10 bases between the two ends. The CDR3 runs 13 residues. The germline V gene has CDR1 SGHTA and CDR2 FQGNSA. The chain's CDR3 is CASSLARVREQFF. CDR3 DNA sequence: TGTGCCAGCAGCTTAGCGCGGGTGAGGGAGCAGTTCTTC.

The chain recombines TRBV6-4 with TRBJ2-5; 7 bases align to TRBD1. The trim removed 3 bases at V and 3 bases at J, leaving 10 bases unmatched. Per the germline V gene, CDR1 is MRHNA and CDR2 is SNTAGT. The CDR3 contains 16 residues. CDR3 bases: TGTGCCAGCAGTGAGCCAATCGACAGGGTGAAAGAGACCCAGTACTTC. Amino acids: CASSEPIDRVKETQYF.

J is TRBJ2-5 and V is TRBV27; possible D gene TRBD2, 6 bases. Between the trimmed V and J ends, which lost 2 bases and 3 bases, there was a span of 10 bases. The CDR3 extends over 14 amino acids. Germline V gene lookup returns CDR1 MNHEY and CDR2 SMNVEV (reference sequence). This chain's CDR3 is CASSLAGSKETQYF. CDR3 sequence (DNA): TGTGCCAGCAGTTTAGCGGGGTCTAAAGAGACCCAGTACTTC.

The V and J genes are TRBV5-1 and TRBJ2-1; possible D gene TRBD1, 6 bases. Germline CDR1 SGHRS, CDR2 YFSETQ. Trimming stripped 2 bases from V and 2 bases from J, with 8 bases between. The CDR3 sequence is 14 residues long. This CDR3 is CASSFGQTYNEQFF. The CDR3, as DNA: TGCGCCAGCAGCTTTGGACAGACCTACAATGAGCAGTTCTTC. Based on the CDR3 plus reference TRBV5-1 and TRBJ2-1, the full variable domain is KAGVTQTPRYLIKTRGQQVTLSCSPISGHRSVSWYQQTPGQGLQFLFEYFSETQRNKGNFPGRFSGRQFSNSRSEMNVSTLELGDSALYLCASSFGQTYNEQFFGPGTRLTVL.

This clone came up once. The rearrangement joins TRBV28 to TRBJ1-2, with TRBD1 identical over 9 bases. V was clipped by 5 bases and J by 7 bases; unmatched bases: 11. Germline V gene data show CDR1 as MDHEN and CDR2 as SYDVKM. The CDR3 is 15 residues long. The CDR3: CASSIPVGQGIGYTF. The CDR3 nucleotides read TGTGCCAGCAGTATCCCAGTGGGACAGGGTATTGGCTACACCTTC.